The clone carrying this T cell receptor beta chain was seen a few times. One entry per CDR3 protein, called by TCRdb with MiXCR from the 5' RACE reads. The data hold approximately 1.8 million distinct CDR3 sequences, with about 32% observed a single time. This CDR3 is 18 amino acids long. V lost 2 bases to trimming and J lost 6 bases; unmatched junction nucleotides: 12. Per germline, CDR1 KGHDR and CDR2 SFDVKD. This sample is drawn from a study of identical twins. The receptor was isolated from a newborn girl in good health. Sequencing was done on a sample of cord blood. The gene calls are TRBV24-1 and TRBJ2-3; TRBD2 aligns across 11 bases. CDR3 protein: CATSDSSIAGGIPDTQYF. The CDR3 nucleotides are TGTGCCACCAGTGATTCTTCCATAGCGGGGGGGATTCCCGATACGCAGTATTTT.